This section outlines one T cell receptor (beta chain) sequence together with its context. This record belongs to a study of blood T cell repertoires in COVID-19. As for the study in general: PBMCs, B-cell-depleted T cells, or T cells provided the cDNA or gDNA that made up the material.

The repertoire was sequenced with immunoSEQ multiplex PCR; TCRdb's copy has only in-frame clones and lacks some. The data hold approximately 380,000 clones, with about 89% observed a single time. The study drew participants aged roughly 18 to 89 years from roughly 25 US areas. Clinical history reported by participants formed the basis on which cohorts were assigned. The sequencing input was PBMCs or T cells enriched from blood (not recorded which). The origin of this receptor is a woman aged 35 to 49 who had been exposed to COVID-19.

This CDR3 reads CASSVGQAHQPQHF. As DNA, the CDR3 is TGTGCCAGCAGCGTTGGGCAGGCACATCAGCCCCAGCATTTT. The chain combines TRBV9 with TRBJ1-5, with D unclear. The ends were cut back, 2 bases at V and 5 bases at J, with 11 bases in the middle. Germline-derived CDR1 and CDR2 are SGDLS and YYNGEE. The CDR3 covers 14 residues.